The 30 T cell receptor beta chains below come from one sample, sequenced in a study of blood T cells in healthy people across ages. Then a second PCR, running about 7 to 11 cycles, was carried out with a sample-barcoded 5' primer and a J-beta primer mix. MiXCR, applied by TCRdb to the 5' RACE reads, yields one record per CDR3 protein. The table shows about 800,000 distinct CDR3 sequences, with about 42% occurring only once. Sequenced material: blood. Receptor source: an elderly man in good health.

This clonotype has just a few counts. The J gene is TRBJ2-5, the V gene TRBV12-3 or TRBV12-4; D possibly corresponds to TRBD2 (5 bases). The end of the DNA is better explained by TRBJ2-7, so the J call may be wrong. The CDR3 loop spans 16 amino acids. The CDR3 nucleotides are TGTGCCAGCAGGAGGACCGGGAAAACCAACGCCTACGAGCAGTACTTC. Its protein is CASRRTGKTNAYEQYF.

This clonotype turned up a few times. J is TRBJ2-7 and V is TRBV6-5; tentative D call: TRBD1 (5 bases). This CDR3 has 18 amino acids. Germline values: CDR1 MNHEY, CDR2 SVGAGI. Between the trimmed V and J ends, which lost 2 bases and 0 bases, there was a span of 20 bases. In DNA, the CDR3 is TGTGCCAGCAGTTACAGACAGCCTCTCGCGATGAGCTCCTACGAGCAGTACTTC. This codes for CASSYRQPLAMSSYEQYF.

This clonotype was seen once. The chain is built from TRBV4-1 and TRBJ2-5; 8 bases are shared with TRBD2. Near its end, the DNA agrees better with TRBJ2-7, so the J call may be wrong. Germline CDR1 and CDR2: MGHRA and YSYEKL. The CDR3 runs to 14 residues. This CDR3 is CASSARSGEYEQYF. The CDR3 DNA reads TGCGCCAGCAGCGCTCGTAGCGGGGAGTACGAGCAGTACTTC.

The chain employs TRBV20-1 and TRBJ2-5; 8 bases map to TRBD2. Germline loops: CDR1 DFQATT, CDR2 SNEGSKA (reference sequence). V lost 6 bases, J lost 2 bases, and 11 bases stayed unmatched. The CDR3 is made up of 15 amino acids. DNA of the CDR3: TGCAGTGCCGCTGACCCCGGACTAGCACAAGAGACCCAGTACTTC. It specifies CSAADPGLAQETQYF.

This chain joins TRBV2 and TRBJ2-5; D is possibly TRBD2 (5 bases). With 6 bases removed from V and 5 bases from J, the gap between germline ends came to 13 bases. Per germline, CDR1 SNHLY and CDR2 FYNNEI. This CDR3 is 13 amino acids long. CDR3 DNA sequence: TGTGCCAGCAGGGACGGAGGTGCGGAGACCCAGTACTTC. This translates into CASRDGGAETQYF.

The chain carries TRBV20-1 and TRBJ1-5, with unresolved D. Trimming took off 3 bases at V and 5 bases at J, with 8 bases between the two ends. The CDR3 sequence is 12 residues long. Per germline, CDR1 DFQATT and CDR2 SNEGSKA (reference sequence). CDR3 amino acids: CSARAGDQPQHF. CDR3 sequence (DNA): TGCAGTGCTAGGGCTGGAGATCAGCCCCAGCATTTT.

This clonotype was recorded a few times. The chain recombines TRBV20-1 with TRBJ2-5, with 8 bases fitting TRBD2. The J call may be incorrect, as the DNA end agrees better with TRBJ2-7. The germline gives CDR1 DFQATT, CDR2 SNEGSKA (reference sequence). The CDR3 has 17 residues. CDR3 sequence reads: CSARDSLAGYIPYEQYF. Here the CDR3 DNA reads TGCAGTGCTAGAGATAGCCTAGCGGGTTATATCCCCTACGAGCAGTACTTC.

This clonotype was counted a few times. The DNA of the CDR3 is TGCAGCGTCCGAGAACTGGACTCGAGCGGCACAGATACGCAGTATTTT. This translates into CSVRELDSSGTDTQYF. The rearrangement joins TRBV29-1 to TRBJ2-3; D might be TRBD2 (5 bases). Trimming removed 6 bases at V and 1 base at J, with 20 bases between. Germline CDR1 SQVTM, CDR2 ANQGSEA. The CDR3 sequence is 16 residues long.

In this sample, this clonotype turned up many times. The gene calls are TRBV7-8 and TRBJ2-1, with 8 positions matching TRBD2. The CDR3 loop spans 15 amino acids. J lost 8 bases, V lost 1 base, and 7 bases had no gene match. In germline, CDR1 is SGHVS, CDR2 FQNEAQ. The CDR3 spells CASSLVVSGNDEQFF. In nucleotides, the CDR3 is TGTGCCAGCAGCTTAGTGGTTAGCGGGAACGATGAGCAGTTCTTC.

DNA of the CDR3: TGCGCCAGCAGCTTGTCGGCAGGCGGTGAGCAGTTCTTC. Amino acid sequence: CASSLSAGGEQFF. The chain joins TRBV5-1 to TRBJ2-1; D call uncertain. Germline values: CDR1 SGHRS, CDR2 YFSETQ. Deletions cut 1 base from V and 9 bases from J, with 11 bases between. The CDR3 runs 13 residues.

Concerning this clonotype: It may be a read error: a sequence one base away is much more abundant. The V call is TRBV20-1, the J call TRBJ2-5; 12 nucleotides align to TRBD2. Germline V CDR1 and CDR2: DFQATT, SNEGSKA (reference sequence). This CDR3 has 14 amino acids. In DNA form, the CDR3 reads TGCGGTGCGGCTAGCGGGAGGGTCCAAGAGACCCAGTACTTC. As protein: CGAASGRVQETQYF.

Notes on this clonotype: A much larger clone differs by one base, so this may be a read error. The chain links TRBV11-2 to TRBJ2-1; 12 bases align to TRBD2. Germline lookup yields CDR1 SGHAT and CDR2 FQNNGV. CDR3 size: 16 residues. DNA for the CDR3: TGTGCCAGCAGCTCCAGGACTAGCGGGAAAAACAATGAGCGGTTCTTC. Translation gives CASSSRTSGKNNERFF.

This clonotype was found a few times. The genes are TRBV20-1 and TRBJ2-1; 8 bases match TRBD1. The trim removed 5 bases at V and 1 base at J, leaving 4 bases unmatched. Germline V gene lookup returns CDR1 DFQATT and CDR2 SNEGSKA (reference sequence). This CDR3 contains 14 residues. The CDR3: CSALNRGSYNEQFF. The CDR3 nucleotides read TGCAGTGCTTTGAACAGGGGGTCCTACAATGAGCAGTTCTTC.

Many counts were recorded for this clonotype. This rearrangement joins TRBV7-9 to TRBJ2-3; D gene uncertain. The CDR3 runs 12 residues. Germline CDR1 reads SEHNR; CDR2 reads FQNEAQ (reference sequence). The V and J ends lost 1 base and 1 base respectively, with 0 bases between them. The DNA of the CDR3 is TGTGCCAGCAGCTTAGGCACAGATACGCAGTATTTT. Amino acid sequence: CASSLGTDTQYF.

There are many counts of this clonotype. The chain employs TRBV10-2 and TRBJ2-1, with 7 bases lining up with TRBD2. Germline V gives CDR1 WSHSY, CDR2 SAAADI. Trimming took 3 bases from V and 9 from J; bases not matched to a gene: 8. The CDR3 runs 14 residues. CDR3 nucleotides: TGCGCCAGCAGTGAACAAGCGGGGTATGGTGAGCAGTTCTTC. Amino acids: CASSEQAGYGEQFF.

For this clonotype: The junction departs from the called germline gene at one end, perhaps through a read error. The CDR3 loop is CSARERLEYDQYF. CDR3 nucleotides: TGCAGTGCTAGAGAACGACTAGAATACGACCAGTACTTC. The rearrangement links TRBV20-1 to TRBJ2-7; maybe TRBD2 (6 bases). The CDR3 loop spans 13 amino acids. Germline V gene data show CDR1 as DFQATT and CDR2 as SNEGSKA (reference sequence).

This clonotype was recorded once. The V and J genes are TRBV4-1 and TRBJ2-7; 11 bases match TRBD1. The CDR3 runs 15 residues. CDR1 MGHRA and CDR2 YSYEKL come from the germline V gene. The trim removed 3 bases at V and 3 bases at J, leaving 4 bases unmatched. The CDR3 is CASSQPGTGGYEQYF. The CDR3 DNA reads TGCGCCAGCAGCCAGCCGGGGACAGGGGGCTACGAGCAGTACTTC.

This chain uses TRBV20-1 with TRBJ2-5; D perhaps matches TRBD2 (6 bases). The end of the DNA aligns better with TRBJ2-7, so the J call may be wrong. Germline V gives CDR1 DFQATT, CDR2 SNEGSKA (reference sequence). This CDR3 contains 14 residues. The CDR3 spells CSALSRAGTYEQYF. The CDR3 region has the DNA TGCAGTGCCCTTTCACGAGCGGGCACATACGAGCAGTACTTC.

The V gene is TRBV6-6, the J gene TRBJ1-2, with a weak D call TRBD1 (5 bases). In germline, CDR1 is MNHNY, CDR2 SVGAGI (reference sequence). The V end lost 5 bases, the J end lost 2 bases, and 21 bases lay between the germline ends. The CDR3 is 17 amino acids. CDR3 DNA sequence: TGTGCCAGCAGTCCCTTAAACCCGGGGGTCGCGAACTATGGCTACACCTTC. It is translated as CASSPLNPGVANYGYTF.

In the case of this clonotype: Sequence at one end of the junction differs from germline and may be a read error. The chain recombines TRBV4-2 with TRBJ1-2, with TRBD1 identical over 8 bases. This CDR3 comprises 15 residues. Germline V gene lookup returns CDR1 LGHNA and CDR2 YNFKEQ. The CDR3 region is CASSQNPGQDYGHTF. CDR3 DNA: TGTGCCAGCAGCCAAAACCCGGGACAGGACTATGGCCACACCTTC.

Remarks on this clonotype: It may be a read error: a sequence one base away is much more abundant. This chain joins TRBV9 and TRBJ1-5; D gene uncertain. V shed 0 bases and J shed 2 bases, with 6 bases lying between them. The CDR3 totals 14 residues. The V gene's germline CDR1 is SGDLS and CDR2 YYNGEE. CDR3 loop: CASSVDSRNQPQHF. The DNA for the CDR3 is TGTGCCAGCAGCGTAGATTCCCGCAATCAGCCCCAGCATTTT.

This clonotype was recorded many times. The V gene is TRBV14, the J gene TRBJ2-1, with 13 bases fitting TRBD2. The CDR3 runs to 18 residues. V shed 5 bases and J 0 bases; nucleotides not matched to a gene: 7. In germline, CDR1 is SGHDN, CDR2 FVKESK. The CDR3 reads CASSGGLAGVSSYNEQFF. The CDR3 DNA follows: TGTGCCAGCAGCGGCGGACTAGCGGGAGTTAGCTCCTACAATGAGCAGTTCTTC.

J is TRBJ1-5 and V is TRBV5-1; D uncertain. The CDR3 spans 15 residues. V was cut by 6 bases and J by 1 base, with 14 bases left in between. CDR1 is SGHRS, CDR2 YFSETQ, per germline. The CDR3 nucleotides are TGCGCCAGCAAGCCCAGCTTTGAAAGCAATCAGCCCCAGCATTTT. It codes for CASKPSFESNQPQHF.

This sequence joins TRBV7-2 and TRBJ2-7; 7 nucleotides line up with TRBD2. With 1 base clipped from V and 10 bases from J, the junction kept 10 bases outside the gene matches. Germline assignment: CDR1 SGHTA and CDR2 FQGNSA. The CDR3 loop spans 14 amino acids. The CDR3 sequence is CASSLGLRGSIQYF. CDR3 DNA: TGTGCCAGCAGCTTAGGATTGCGCGGGAGTATTCAGTACTTC.

The CDR3 bases are TGTGCCAGCAGCTCCTGGCGTGCCGGCGGGATCGGGGAGCTGTTTTTT. It is translated as CASSSWRAGGIGELFF. V gene TRBV7-9 combines with J gene TRBJ2-2; D perhaps matches TRBD2 (6 bases). The germline V gene has CDR1 SEHNR and CDR2 FQNEAQ (reference sequence). V was shortened by 4 bases and J by 7 bases, with 19 bases between the two germline ends. The CDR3 runs to 16 residues.

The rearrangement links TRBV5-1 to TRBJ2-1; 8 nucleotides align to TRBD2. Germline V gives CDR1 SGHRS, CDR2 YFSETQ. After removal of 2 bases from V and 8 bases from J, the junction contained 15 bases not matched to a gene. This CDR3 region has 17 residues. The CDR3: CASSFREGRRRNDEQFF. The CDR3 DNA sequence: TGCGCCAGCAGCTTCCGGGAGGGCCGACGGAGAAACGATGAGCAGTTCTTC.

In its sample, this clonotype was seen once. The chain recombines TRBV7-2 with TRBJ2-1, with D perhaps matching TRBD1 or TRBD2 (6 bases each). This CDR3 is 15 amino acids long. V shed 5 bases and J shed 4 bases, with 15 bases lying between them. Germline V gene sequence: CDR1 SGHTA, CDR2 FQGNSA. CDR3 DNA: TGTGCCAGCAGCCCAGGGGCGGGACCGTACAATGAGCAGTTCTTC. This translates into CASSPGAGPYNEQFF. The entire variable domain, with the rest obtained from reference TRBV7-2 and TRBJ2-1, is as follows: GAGVSQSPSNKVTEKGKDVELRCDPISGHTALYWYRQSLGQGLEFLIYFQGNSAPDKSGLPSDRFSAERTGGSVSTLTIQRTQQEDSAVYLCASSPGAGPYNEQFFGPGTRLTVL.

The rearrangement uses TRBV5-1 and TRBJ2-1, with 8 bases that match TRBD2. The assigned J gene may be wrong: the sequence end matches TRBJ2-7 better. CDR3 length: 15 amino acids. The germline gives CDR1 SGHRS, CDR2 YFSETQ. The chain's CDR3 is CASSLQSGGHNEQYF. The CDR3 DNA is TGCGCCAGCAGCTTACAAAGCGGGGGCCACAATGAGCAGTACTTC.

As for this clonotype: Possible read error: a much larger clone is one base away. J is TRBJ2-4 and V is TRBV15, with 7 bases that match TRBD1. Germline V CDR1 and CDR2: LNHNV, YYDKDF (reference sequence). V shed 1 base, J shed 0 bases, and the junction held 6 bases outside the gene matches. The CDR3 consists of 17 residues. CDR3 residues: CATSRAPRGTAKNIQYF. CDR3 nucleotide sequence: TGTGCCACCAGCAGAGCCCCCAGGGGGACAGCCAAAAACATTCAGTACTTC.

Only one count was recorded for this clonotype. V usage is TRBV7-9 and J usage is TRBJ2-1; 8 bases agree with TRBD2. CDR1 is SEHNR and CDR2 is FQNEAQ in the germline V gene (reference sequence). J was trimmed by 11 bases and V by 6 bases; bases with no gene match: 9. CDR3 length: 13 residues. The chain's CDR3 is CASSPTSGAQQFF. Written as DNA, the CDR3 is TGTGCCAGCAGTCCCACTAGCGGAGCCCAGCAGTTCTTC.